One and the same sample provided the 17 T cell receptor beta chains below, sequenced in a study of cytomegalovirus exposure and HLA in healthy donors. PCR employed 60 Vbeta and 13 Jbeta primers. Profiled with immunoSEQ multiplex PCR; TCRdb holds only in-frame clones, not every one. This sample has tens of thousands of clones, with over 70% found just once. The sample comprised PBMCs. These receptors came from a male donor in good health and CMV-seronegative.

This clone was found once. This chain connects TRBV2 to TRBJ1-4, with D possibly being TRBD1 (6 bases). V shed 4 bases and J shed 8 bases, with 17 bases lying between them. The CDR3 runs 15 residues. Per the germline V gene, CDR1 is SNHLY and CDR2 is FYNNEI. The CDR3 spells CASSGVRGSREKLFF. CDR3 bases: TGTGCCAGCAGTGGAGTCAGGGGCTCGAGGGAAAAACTGTTTTTT.

The chain joins TRBV6-6 to TRBJ2-7; D might be TRBD1 (6 bases). From germline, CDR1 is MNHNY and CDR2 SVGAGI (reference sequence). This CDR3 is built from 12 residues. V dropped 4 bases and J dropped 5 bases, with 9 bases sitting between them. The CDR3 bases are TGTGCCAGCAGTTTCGGACAGAACGAGCAGTACTTC. Translating gives CASSFGQNEQYF.

The rearrangement links TRBV7-7 to TRBJ2-2; TRBD2 agrees at 14 bases. This CDR3 has 17 amino acids. Germline V lookup: CDR1 SSHAT, CDR2 FNYEAQ (reference sequence). CDR3 amino acids: CASRQTSGRAGTGELFF. The CDR3 DNA sequence: TGTGCTAGCCGTCAGACTAGCGGGAGGGCCGGGACCGGGGAGCTGTTTTTT.

The J gene is TRBJ2-3, the V gene TRBV5-1, with 7 bases fitting TRBD2. The CDR3 contains 14 residues. Germline V lookup: CDR1 SGHRS, CDR2 YFSETQ. V shed 7 bases, J shed 0 bases, and the junction held 5 bases outside the gene matches. CDR3 bases: TGCGCCAGCCGCGCTAGCGGTAGCACAGATACGCAGTATTTT. Translated: CASRASGSTDTQYF.

This clone occurred once. This sequence joins TRBV11-1 and TRBJ2-7, with 8 bases that match TRBD2. J gave up 3 bases and V 6 bases, and 13 bases lay outside the gene matches. The length of the CDR3 is 16 residues. CDR1 and CDR2 (germline): SGHAT, FQDESV (reference sequence). The CDR3 coding sequence is TGTGCCAGCAGTTTGGGGAGTGTGGGACTAGGCTACGAGCAGTACTTC. It translates to CASSLGSVGLGYEQYF.

Only a few counts were recorded for this clone. The gene calls are TRBV5-1 and TRBJ2-1, with TRBD2 matching over 8 bases. This CDR3 is built from 12 residues. Germline V CDR1 and CDR2: SGHRS, YFSETQ. The V and J ends lost 2 bases and 9 bases, in that order; junction bases with no gene match: 1. The chain's CDR3 is CASSFGGGEQFF. The CDR3 DNA is TGCGCCAGCAGCTTCGGGGGGGGTGAGCAGTTCTTC.

In this sample, this clone turned up once. V and J are TRBV7-3 and TRBJ2-3; 9 bases are shared with TRBD2. Germline CDR1 is SGHTA and CDR2 is FQGTGA. The CDR3 is 15 residues long. Trimming cost V 5 bases and J 2 bases; bases outside gene matches: 5. CDR3 sequence (DNA): TGTGCCAGCAGCGCCGGGACTAGCCTCACAGATACGCAGTATTTT. Residues: CASSAGTSLTDTQYF.

The chain has TRBV7-2 and TRBJ2-5; D remains unclear. V lost 3 bases, J lost 5 bases, and 10 bases lay in between. Germline CDR1 SGHTA, CDR2 FQGNSA. This CDR3 comprises 13 residues. CDR3 sequence reads: CASSFGVRETQYF. The CDR3 DNA reads as TGTGCCAGCAGCTTCGGTGTTCGGGAGACCCAGTACTTC.

The rearrangement joins TRBV5-1 to TRBJ2-3; 8 bases fit TRBD2. V gave up 3 bases and J gave up 4 bases; unmatched junction bases: 7. The CDR3 spans 15 residues. In germline, CDR1 is SGHRS, CDR2 YFSETQ. The chain's CDR3 is CASSSRTSSSDTQYF. The CDR3 DNA reads as TGCGCCAGCAGCTCGCGGACTAGCTCGTCAGATACGCAGTATTTT.

Regarding this clone: The junction does not match germline at one end; this may be a read error. The CDR3 here is CASSLVEIAFSHEQYF. CDR3 DNA: TGTGCCAGCAGCTTAGTGGAGATCGCTTTCTCCCACGAGCAGTACTTC. The chain is built from TRBV7-6 and TRBJ2-7; no clear D gene. The CDR3 loop spans 16 amino acids. Germline V CDR1 and CDR2: SGHVS, FNYEAQ.

The gene calls are TRBV29-1 and TRBJ2-7; D is possibly TRBD1 (5 bases). CDR3 length: 17 amino acids. Trimming stripped 2 bases from V and 4 bases from J, with 24 bases between. Per the germline V gene, CDR1 is SQVTM and CDR2 is ANQGSEA. CDR3 sequence reads: CSVEKVGQGVWGYEQYF. CDR3 sequence (DNA): TGCAGCGTTGAAAAAGTAGGGCAGGGCGTTTGGGGATACGAGCAGTACTTC.

The chain is built from TRBV6-5 and TRBJ1-3, with TRBD1 as a possible D gene (6 bases). V lost 6 bases and J 4 bases, leaving 13 bases between the germline ends. From germline, CDR1 is MNHEY and CDR2 SVGAGI. This CDR3 is 14 amino acids long. The CDR3: CASSRTVGGNTIYF. The CDR3 DNA follows: TGTGCCAGCAGCCGGACAGTGGGGGGAAACACCATATATTTT.

The chain is built from TRBV4-1 and TRBJ2-3; no reliable D call. The V end lost 1 base, the J end lost 2 bases, and 4 bases lay between the germline ends. The CDR3 loop spans 13 amino acids. Germline-derived CDR1 and CDR2 are MGHRA and YSYEKL. The CDR3 here is CASSQAYTDTQYF. Written as DNA, the CDR3 is TGCGCCAGCAGCCAAGCCTACACAGATACGCAGTATTTT.

The chain is built from TRBV28 and TRBJ2-7; 8 bases align to TRBD1. V lost 7 bases to trimming and J lost 0 bases; unmatched junction nucleotides: 14. The V gene's germline CDR1 is MDHEN and CDR2 SYDVKM. There are 17 residues in the CDR3. CDR3 sequence (DNA): TGTGCCAGCACCTCCCCGGCCCGGGACAGGAGCTCCTACGAGCAGTACTTC. Its protein product is CASTSPARDRSSYEQYF.

This chain connects TRBV6-6 to TRBJ2-3; the match to TRBD2 covers 15 bases. The germline V gene has CDR1 MNHNY and CDR2 SVGAGI (reference sequence). The V segment lost 6 bases and the J segment 6 bases; nucleotides outside the gene matches: 7. This CDR3 spans 16 amino acids. The CDR3 loop is CASSPGLAGGSDTQYF. The CDR3 DNA is TGTGCCAGCAGCCCGGGACTAGCGGGAGGCTCGGATACGCAGTATTTT.

This chain links TRBV4-1 with TRBJ2-7; D possibly corresponds to TRBD2 (5 bases). This CDR3 spans 15 amino acids. The V gene's germline CDR1 is MGHRA and CDR2 YSYEKL. Trimming stripped 1 base from V and 3 bases from J, with 13 bases between. The CDR3 reads CASSQVQKRLYEQYF. The CDR3, as DNA: TGCGCCAGCAGCCAAGTTCAAAAGCGGCTCTACGAGCAGTACTTC.

CDR3 residues: CASSDPKGQIYNEQFF. The CDR3 DNA is TGTGCCAGCAGCGATCCAAAGGGACAGATCTACAATGAGCAGTTCTTC. V is TRBV9 and J is TRBJ2-1, with 7 bases that match TRBD1. The CDR3 is 16 amino acids. The V gene end was trimmed by 3 bases and the J gene end by 3 bases; junction bases not matched to a gene: 9. Germline V CDR1 and CDR2: SGDLS, YYNGEE.